The following is a TCR beta chain sequence with its context. The data derive from a study of blood T cell repertoires in COVID-19. Study-wide context: T cells, B-cell-depleted T cells, or PBMCs provided the cDNA or gDNA that served as material.

The CDR3 spans 16 residues. The germline gives CDR1 SGHDT, CDR2 YYEEEE. V lost 2 bases and J lost 3, with 15 bases in between. Assay: immunoSEQ multiplex PCR; the TCRdb copy retains only in-frame clones and omits some. The sample carries around 160,000 clones, about 86% recorded once. The sequenced sample was peripheral blood. The clonotype was recovered from a woman aged 70-85 years with COVID-19, enrolled during active disease. This chain joins TRBV5-6 and TRBJ1-3, with a possible D match to TRBD1 (5 bases). The CDR3 DNA follows: TGTGCCAGCAGCTTCACCAGGGTCTTGGGTGGAAACACCATATATTTT. This gives the protein CASSFTRVLGGNTIYF.